One sample yielded the 10 T cell receptor beta chains listed below, sequenced in a study of Ad26.COV2.S vaccination and SARS-CoV-2 variants. The sample's treatment: 15 to 20 received Ad26.COV2.S at low or high dose, single or two shots; about 5 received placebo; per-sample allocation not given. Day 63 after the first injection of vaccine or placebo was the sampling time. Sequencing was performed with immunoSEQ multiplex PCR; in TCRdb, only in-frame clones are kept and a portion is missing. Of roughly 350,000 clones listed, roughly 90% are singletons. Sample: peripheral blood, taken in a trial of Ad26.COV2.S vaccine versus placebo. These receptors were collected from a person between 18 and 60 years old who received the Ad26.COV2.S COVID-19 vaccine or a placebo.

This clone was recorded only once. V gene TRBV28 combines with J gene TRBJ1-6, with D tentatively TRBD1 (5 bases). Trimming removed 1 base from V and 7 bases from J, with 11 bases in between. The CDR3 is made up of 15 amino acids. CDR1 is MDHEN and CDR2 is SYDVKM in the germline V gene. The CDR3 DNA follows: TGTGCCAGCAGTTTATATGGGGGGGGGAATTCACCCCTCCACTTT. Translating it yields CASSLYGGGNSPLHF.

The gene calls are TRBV4-3 and TRBJ2-7; D remains unclear. Germline V gene lookup returns CDR1 LGHNA and CDR2 YSLEER. Deletions cut 0 bases from V and 3 bases from J, with 6 bases between. The CDR3 extends over 13 amino acids. The CDR3 sequence is CASSQDLYYEQYF. The CDR3 bases are TGCGCCAGCAGCCAAGACCTTTACTACGAGCAGTACTTC.

This chain joins TRBV2 and TRBJ2-5; 10 positions agree with TRBD2. With 6 bases clipped from V and 1 base from J, the junction kept 2 bases outside the gene matches. Germline V CDR1 and CDR2: SNHLY, FYNNEI. The CDR3 covers 14 residues. For the CDR3, the DNA is TGTGCCAGCAGAACTAGCGGGGTCCAAGAGACCCAGTACTTC. Translating gives CASRTSGVQETQYF.

This clone appeared once. CDR3 nucleotide sequence: TGTGCCAGTAGTATAGTAAGGGCAACTGAAGCTTTCTTT. Its translation: CASSIVRATEAFF. V and J are TRBV19 and TRBJ1-1; unclear D gene. Per the germline V gene, CDR1 is LNHDA and CDR2 is SQIVND (reference sequence). V was clipped by 1 base and J by 5 bases, with 8 bases between them. The CDR3 extends over 13 amino acids.

This chain joins TRBV24-1 and TRBJ2-2, with 7 bases matching TRBD1. Germline CDR1 is KGHDR and CDR2 is SFDVKD. The CDR3 length is 14 residues. With 10 bases clipped from V and 3 bases from J, the junction kept 7 bases outside the gene matches. The CDR3 loop reads CATKRGPDTGELFF. CDR3 coding DNA: TGTGCCACGAAAAGGGGGCCCGACACCGGGGAGCTGTTTTTT.

V gene TRBV7-8 combines with J gene TRBJ1-1; 9 bases align to TRBD1. This CDR3 is built from 16 residues. V was pared by 4 bases and J by 0 bases, with 6 bases of the junction left unmatched. The V gene's germline CDR1 is SGHVS and CDR2 FQNEAQ. CDR3 in DNA: TGTGCCAGCAGCTCGTACAGGGGGCGGATGAACACTGAAGCTTTCTTT. Amino acids: CASSSYRGRMNTEAFF.

The V gene is TRBV7-9, the J gene TRBJ2-7; D gene ambiguous. This CDR3 is built from 15 residues. Looked up from germline, CDR1 is SEHNR and CDR2 is FQNEAQ (reference sequence). Trimming shortened V by 2 bases and J by 3 bases, and 14 bases separated the two germline ends. The CDR3 region is CASSLSNSIVYEQYF. The CDR3 bases are TGTGCCAGCAGCTTAAGTAACAGCATTGTCTACGAGCAGTACTTC.

The chain links TRBV6-2 or TRBV6-3 to TRBJ1-5; D remains ambiguous. The CDR3 extends over 15 amino acids. CDR1 and CDR2 (germline): MNHEY, SVGEGT. V lost 2 bases, J lost 0 bases, and 8 bases lay in between. The CDR3 protein is CASSYEGFSNQPQHF. The CDR3 region has the DNA TGTGCCAGCAGTTACGAAGGGTTTAGCAATCAGCCCCAGCATTTT.

J is TRBJ1-2 and V is TRBV4-3; a possible D gene is TRBD1 (5 bases). The CDR3 runs 15 residues. Deletions cut 0 bases from V and 3 bases from J, with 11 bases between. The germline CDR1 and CDR2 sequences are LGHNA and YSLEER. CDR3 nucleotides: TGCGCCAGCAGCCAAGATGGCACGGGGGACTATGGCTACACCTTC. It encodes CASSQDGTGDYGYTF.

V gene TRBV25-1 combines with J gene TRBJ1-5; the D gene is possibly TRBD1 (5 bases). Germline CDR1 is MGHDK and CDR2 is SYGVNS. The CDR3 extends over 14 amino acids. With 5 bases removed from V and 4 bases from J, the gap between germline ends came to 12 bases. CDR3 sequence (DNA): TGTGCCAGCAGTTCTACAGGATCAAATCAGCCCCAGCATTTT. Its protein product is CASSSTGSNQPQHF. The full variable domain, in which reference TRBV25-1 and TRBJ1-5 provide the parts outside the CDR3, is EADIYQTPRYLVIGTGKKITLECSQTMGHDKMYWYQQDPGMELHLIHYSYGVNSTEKGDLSSESTVSRIRTEHFPLTLESARPSHTSQYLCASSSTGSNQPQHFGDGTRLSIL.